These 26 T cell receptor beta chains originate from one sample sequenced in a study of T cell responses to AZD1222 COVID-19 vaccine. TCRdb's copy holds only in-frame clones and misses some; the assay was immunoSEQ multiplex PCR. Of about 130,000 clones in the sample, 80% to 90% are singletons; the top ten hold approximately 9.8%. Specimen: peripheral blood, collected 28 days after the second AZD1222 dose. All receptors derive from an adult who received the AZD1222 COVID-19 vaccine.

The chain recombines TRBV5-1 with TRBJ1-1; tentatively, D is TRBD1 (5 bases). CDR3 size: 15 residues. The germline V gene encodes CDR1 SGHRS and CDR2 YFSETQ. V lost 5 bases, J lost 0 bases, and 14 bases lay in between. The CDR3 protein is CASRPGHTLNTEAFF. The CDR3 DNA reads TGCGCCAGCAGGCCTGGACATACCCTGAACACTGAAGCTTTCTTT.

V is TRBV18 and J is TRBJ1-1; no firm D call. Germline V gene sequence: CDR1 KGHSH, CDR2 LQKENI. This CDR3 region has 14 residues. Trimming cost V 0 bases and J 0 bases, with 5 bases left between them. CDR3 protein: CASSPPGLNTEAFF. As DNA, the CDR3 is TGTGCCAGCTCACCACCGGGTCTGAACACTGAAGCTTTCTTT.

V usage is TRBV11-3 and J usage is TRBJ1-6, with 8 bases fitting TRBD1. Germline loops: CDR1 SGHNT, CDR2 YENEEA. This CDR3 comprises 15 residues. The J segment lost 9 bases and the V segment lost 1 base, leaving 5 bases of the junction unmatched. Written as DNA, the CDR3 is TGTGCCAGCAGCTTAGGCGGTGACAGGGGTTCACCCCTCCACTTT. This translates into CASSLGGDRGSPLHF. Looking up the rest from reference TRBV11-3 and TRBJ1-6 gives the full variable domain: EAGVVQSPRYKIIEKKQPVAFWCNPISGHNTLYWYLQNLGQGPELLIRYENEEAVDDSQLPKDRFSAERLKGVDSTLKIQPAELGDSAVYLCASSLGGDRGSPLHFGNGTRLTVT.

The chain has TRBV19 and TRBJ2-5, with D perhaps being TRBD1 or TRBD2 (5 bases each). Trimming removed 5 bases at V and 5 bases at J, with 18 bases between. CDR3 length equals 15 residues. Germline V lookup: CDR1 LNHDA, CDR2 SQIVND (reference sequence). This chain's CDR3 is CASSPSTAEGETQYF. As DNA, the CDR3 is TGTGCCAGTAGTCCCTCGACAGCTGAGGGGGAGACCCAGTACTTC. The complete variable domain, with remaining parts taken from reference TRBV19 and TRBJ2-5, reads DGGITQSPKYLFRKEGQNVTLSCEQNLNHDAMYWYRQDPGQGLRLIYYSQIVNDFQKGDIAEGYSVSREKKESFPLTVTSAQKNPTAFYLCASSPSTAEGETQYFGPGTRLLVL.

The chain recombines TRBV30 with TRBJ1-6, with a possible D match to TRBD1 (5 bases). The V and J ends lost 2 bases and 8 bases respectively, with 13 bases between them. CDR3 size: 14 residues. CDR1 is GTSNPN, CDR2 SVGIG, per germline (reference sequence). The CDR3 region has the DNA TGTGCCTGGAGTTGGGGGGGGATGGATTCACCCCTCCACTTT. This sequence encodes CAWSWGGMDSPLHF.

J is TRBJ1-3 and V is TRBV30; perhaps TRBD1 as D (6 bases). The CDR3 extends over 12 amino acids. CDR1 is GTSNPN, CDR2 SVGIG, per germline (reference sequence). Deletions cut 8 bases from V and 4 bases from J, with 12 bases between. CDR3 protein: CAQRGYGNTIYF. The DNA for the CDR3 is TGTGCCCAGAGGGGGTACGGAAACACCATATATTTT.

The gene calls are TRBV6-2 or TRBV6-3 and TRBJ1-2; D ambiguous. Deletions cut 4 bases from V and 6 bases from J, with 9 bases between. CDR1 and CDR2 from the germline V gene are MNHEY and SVGEGT. This CDR3 has 12 amino acids. CDR3: CASSFQVHGYTF. The CDR3, as DNA: TGTGCCAGCAGTTTTCAGGTCCATGGCTACACCTTC.

This clone was counted a single time. The CDR3 DNA sequence: TGTGCCAGCAGTGAAGTATGGTTTGGCTATGGCTACACCTTC. Translating gives CASSEVWFGYGYTF. V is TRBV6-1 and J is TRBJ1-2; D call uncertain. This CDR3 contains 14 residues. Trimming left V 1 base short and J 4 bases short, with 10 bases between. Germline values: CDR1 MNHNS, CDR2 SASEGT.

The V and J genes are TRBV27 and TRBJ2-1; no clear D gene. Trimming removed 5 bases at V and 1 base at J, with 9 bases between. In germline, CDR1 is MNHEY, CDR2 SMNVEV (reference sequence). The CDR3 runs to 14 residues. CDR3 amino acids: CASSRLGSYNEQFF. In DNA form, the CDR3 reads TGTGCCAGCAGTCGTCTTGGGTCCTACAATGAGCAGTTCTTC.

The sample holds a few counts of this clone. The chain uses TRBV7-9 and TRBJ2-7, with D hard to call. Trimming removed 2 bases from V and 3 bases from J, with 8 bases in between. Looked up from germline, CDR1 is SEHNR and CDR2 is FQNEAQ (reference sequence). This CDR3 is 13 amino acids long. The CDR3 protein is CASSLITGYEQYF. CDR3 bases: TGTGCCAGCAGCTTAATCACGGGCTACGAGCAGTACTTC.

The chain couples TRBV11-1 to TRBJ2-2; 7 bases map to TRBD1. This CDR3 has 15 residues. Germline V gene data show CDR1 as SGHAT and CDR2 as FQDESV (reference sequence). Trimming at V came to 5 bases and at J to 3 bases, leaving 6 bases not matched to a gene. CDR3 sequence reads: CASSLQGQYTGELFF. The CDR3 region has the DNA TGTGCCAGCAGCCTCCAGGGACAGTACACCGGGGAGCTGTTTTTT.

The chain is built from TRBV23-1 and TRBJ2-5; D may be TRBD2 (5 bases). TRBV23-1 belongs to the ORF category, with a function that is uncertain. Trimming cost V 0 bases and J 0 bases, with 5 bases left between them. The CDR3 length is 14 residues. The chain's CDR3 is CASSQSGDQETQYF. The CDR3 bases are TGCGCCAGCAGTCAATCGGGAGACCAAGAGACCCAGTACTTC.

This chain connects TRBV2 to TRBJ1-5; weak D call: TRBD1 (5 bases). CDR3 length equals 15 residues. Trimming pared 7 bases from V and 0 bases from J, leaving 13 bases between. CDR1 and CDR2 from the germline V gene are SNHLY and FYNNEI. The CDR3 DNA reads TGTGCCAGCACCGGCGGGGCAGTTAGCAATCAGCCCCAGCATTTT. Its translation: CASTGGAVSNQPQHF.

The J gene is TRBJ2-1, the V gene TRBV2; D possibly matches TRBD1 or TRBD2 (6 bases each). Trimming shortened V by 6 bases and J by 6 bases, and 12 bases separated the two germline ends. The CDR3 loop spans 13 amino acids. Per the germline V gene, CDR1 is SNHLY and CDR2 is FYNNEI. CDR3 in amino acids: CASRGGLVNEQFF. The CDR3 region has the DNA TGTGCCAGCAGAGGGGGACTCGTCAATGAGCAGTTCTTC.

This chain links TRBV19 with TRBJ1-6, with 7 bases fitting TRBD1. The CDR3 runs 13 residues. The V and J ends lost 6 bases and 12 bases, in that order; junction bases with no gene match: 8. Germline V gene lookup returns CDR1 LNHDA and CDR2 SQIVND (reference sequence). CDR3 DNA sequence: TGTGCCAGTAGGACCGACAGGGACGGACCCCTCCACTTT. Translated, it gives CASRTDRDGPLHF.

The sample holds one count of this clone. The chain carries TRBV6-2 or TRBV6-3 and TRBJ2-7; D remains unclear. V gave up 8 bases and J gave up 2 bases, with 10 bases separating them. Germline CDR1 MNHEY, CDR2 SVGEGT. The CDR3 totals 12 residues. The chain's CDR3 is CASGPSTYEQYF. In DNA, the CDR3 is TGTGCCAGCGGCCCATCAACCTACGAGCAGTACTTC.

The chain couples TRBV11-3 to TRBJ1-5; maybe TRBD1 (5 bases). Trimming took 3 bases from V and 3 from J, leaving 9 bases between them. This CDR3 is built from 14 residues. Germline lookup yields CDR1 SGHNT and CDR2 YENEEA. CDR3 amino acids: CASSFQGPNQPQHF. CDR3 bases: TGTGCCAGCAGCTTTCAGGGTCCCAATCAGCCCCAGCATTTT.

The chain couples TRBV29-1 to TRBJ2-7; D perhaps matches TRBD1 (6 bases). Trimming took off 6 bases at V and 0 bases at J, with 12 bases between the two ends. CDR1 SQVTM and CDR2 ANQGSEA come from the germline V gene. The CDR3 spans 13 residues. CDR3 nucleotides: TGCAGCGTCGCAGGGGAAAGCTCCTACGAGCAGTACTTC. This sequence encodes CSVAGESSYEQYF.

The rearrangement joins TRBV11-2 to TRBJ2-1, with unresolved D. V was trimmed by 4 bases and J by 5 bases, leaving 6 bases between them. CDR1 and CDR2 (germline): SGHAT, FQNNGV. The CDR3 is made up of 12 amino acids. CDR3 coding DNA: TGTGCCAGCAGCTACGTCGACAATGAGCAGTTCTTC. Protein sequence: CASSYVDNEQFF.

This chain joins TRBV6-2 or TRBV6-3 and TRBJ1-5; D is uncertain. Germline assignment: CDR1 MNHEY and CDR2 SVGEGT. With 4 bases removed from V and 9 bases from J, the gap between germline ends came to 10 bases. The CDR3 spans 12 residues. The CDR3: CASSSTAWPQHF. The CDR3 DNA follows: TGTGCCAGCAGTTCAACAGCCTGGCCCCAGCATTTT.

The rearrangement uses TRBV5-1 and TRBJ1-3, with TRBD1 matching 10 bases. The V gene end was trimmed by 1 base and the J gene end by 4 bases; junction bases not matched to a gene: 5. This CDR3 spans 16 amino acids. From germline, CDR1 is SGHRS and CDR2 YFSETQ. The CDR3 nucleotides are TGCGCCAGCAGCTTGTCAGGGACAGGGGAAGGAAACACCATATATTTT. It yields the protein CASSLSGTGEGNTIYF.

This sequence joins TRBV19 and TRBJ2-7; TRBD1 matches at 7 bases. The germline gives CDR1 LNHDA, CDR2 SQIVND (reference sequence). The V segment lost 4 bases and the J segment 0 bases; nucleotides outside the gene matches: 3. This CDR3 spans 14 amino acids. This CDR3 is CASSTQGSSYEQYF. For the CDR3, the DNA is TGTGCCAGTAGTACACAGGGGAGCTCCTACGAGCAGTACTTC.

The V gene is TRBV4-3, the J gene TRBJ2-3; TRBD1 aligns across 8 bases. The CDR3 has 16 amino acids. With 4 bases clipped from V and 0 bases from J, the junction kept 6 bases outside the gene matches. Germline values: CDR1 LGHNA, CDR2 YSLEER. As DNA, the CDR3 is TGCGCCAGCAGCCGTTGGGGACAGGCTAGCACAGATACGCAGTATTTT. Translated: CASSRWGQASTDTQYF.

The J gene is TRBJ2-5, the V gene TRBV2, with 14 nucleotides matching TRBD2. Trimming took 6 bases from V and 5 from J; bases not matched to a gene: 11. Germline-derived CDR1 and CDR2 are SNHLY and FYNNEI. The CDR3 extends over 17 amino acids. CDR3 residues: CASSSGTSGGQGETQYF. DNA for the CDR3: TGTGCCAGCAGCTCCGGGACTAGCGGGGGCCAGGGGGAGACCCAGTACTTC.

The gene calls are TRBV19 and TRBJ2-3, with D unresolved. This CDR3 region has 15 residues. CDR1 and CDR2 from the germline V gene are LNHDA and SQIVND (reference sequence). Trimming removed 3 bases at V and 6 bases at J, with 16 bases between. As DNA, the CDR3 is TGTGCCAGTAGTATTGCGCTGGCCACTTGGGATACGCAGTATTTT. This encodes CASSIALATWDTQYF.

The gene calls are TRBV10-3 and TRBJ1-2; no clear D. CDR1 is ENHRY and CDR2 is SYGVKD in the germline V gene. The V end lost 6 bases, the J end lost 0 bases, and 5 bases lay between the germline ends. This CDR3 contains 12 residues. This chain's CDR3 is CAISGTNYGYTF. The CDR3 nucleotides read TGTGCCATCAGCGGGACTAACTATGGCTACACCTTC.